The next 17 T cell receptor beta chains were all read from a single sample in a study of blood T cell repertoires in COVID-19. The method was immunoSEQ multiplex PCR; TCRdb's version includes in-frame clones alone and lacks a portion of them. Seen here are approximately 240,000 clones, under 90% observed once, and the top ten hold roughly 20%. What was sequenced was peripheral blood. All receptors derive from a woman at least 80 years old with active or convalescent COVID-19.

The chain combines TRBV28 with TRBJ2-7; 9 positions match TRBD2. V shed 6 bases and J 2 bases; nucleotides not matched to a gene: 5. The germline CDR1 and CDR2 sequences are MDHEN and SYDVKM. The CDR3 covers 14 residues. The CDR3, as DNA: TGTGCCAGCAGCACGGCGGGAGGGCCCTACGAGCAGTACTTC. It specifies CASSTAGGPYEQYF. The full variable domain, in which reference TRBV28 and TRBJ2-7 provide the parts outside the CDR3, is DVKVTQSSRYLVKRTGEKVFLECVQDMDHENMFWYRQDPGLGLRLIYFSYDVKMKEKGDIPEGYSVSREKKERFSLILESASTNQTSMYLCASSTAGGPYEQYFGPGTRLTVT.

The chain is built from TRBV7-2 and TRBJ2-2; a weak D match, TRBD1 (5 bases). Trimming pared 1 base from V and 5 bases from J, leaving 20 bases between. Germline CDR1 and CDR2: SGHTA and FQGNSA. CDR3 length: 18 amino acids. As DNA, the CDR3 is TGTGCCAGCAGCTTAGTTACCAGGGCGATTCGCCGGACCGGGGAGCTGTTTTTT. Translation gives CASSLVTRAIRRTGELFF.

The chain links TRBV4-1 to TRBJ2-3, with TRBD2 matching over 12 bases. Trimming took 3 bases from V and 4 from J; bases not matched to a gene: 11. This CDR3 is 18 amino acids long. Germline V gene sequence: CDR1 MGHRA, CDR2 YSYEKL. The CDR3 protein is CASSQARSSGGAPDTQYF. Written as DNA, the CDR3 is TGCGCCAGCAGCCAGGCTCGGTCTAGCGGGGGGGCCCCAGATACGCAGTATTTT.

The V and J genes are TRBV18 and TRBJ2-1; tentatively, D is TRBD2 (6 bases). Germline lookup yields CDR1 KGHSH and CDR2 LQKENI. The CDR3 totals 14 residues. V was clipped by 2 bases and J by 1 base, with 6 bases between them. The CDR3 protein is CASSPGGSYNEQFF. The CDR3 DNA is TGTGCCAGCTCACCAGGGGGGTCCTACAATGAGCAGTTCTTC.

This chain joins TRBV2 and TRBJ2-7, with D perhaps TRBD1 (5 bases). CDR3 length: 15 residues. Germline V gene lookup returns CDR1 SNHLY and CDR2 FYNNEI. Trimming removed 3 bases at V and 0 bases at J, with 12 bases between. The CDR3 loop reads CASSDIAGISYEQYF. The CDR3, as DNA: TGTGCCAGCAGTGATATCGCAGGGATCTCCTACGAGCAGTACTTC.

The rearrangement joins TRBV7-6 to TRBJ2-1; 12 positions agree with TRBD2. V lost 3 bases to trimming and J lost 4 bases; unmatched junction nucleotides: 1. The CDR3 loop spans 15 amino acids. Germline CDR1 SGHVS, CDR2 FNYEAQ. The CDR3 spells CASSFGLAGYNEQFF. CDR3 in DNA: TGTGCCAGCAGCTTCGGACTAGCGGGGTACAATGAGCAGTTCTTC.

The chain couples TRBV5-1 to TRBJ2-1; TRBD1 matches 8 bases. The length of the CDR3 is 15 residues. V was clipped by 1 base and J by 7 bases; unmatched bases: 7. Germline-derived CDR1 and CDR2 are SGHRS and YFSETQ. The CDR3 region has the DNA TGCGCCAGCAGCTTGTATGGACAGGGCGAGAATGAGCAGTTCTTC. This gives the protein CASSLYGQGENEQFF.

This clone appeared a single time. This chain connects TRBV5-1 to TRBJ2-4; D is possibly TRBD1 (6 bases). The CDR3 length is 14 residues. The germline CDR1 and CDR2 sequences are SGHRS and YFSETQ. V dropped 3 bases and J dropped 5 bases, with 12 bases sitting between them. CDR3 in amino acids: CASSWENRENIQYF. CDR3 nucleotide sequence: TGCGCCAGCAGCTGGGAGAACAGGGAAAACATTCAGTACTTC.

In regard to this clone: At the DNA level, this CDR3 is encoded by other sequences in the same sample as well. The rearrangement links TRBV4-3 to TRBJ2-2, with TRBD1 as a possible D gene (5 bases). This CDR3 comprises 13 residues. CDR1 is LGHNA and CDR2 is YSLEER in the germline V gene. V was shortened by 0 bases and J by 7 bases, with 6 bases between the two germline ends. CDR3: CASSQDRGGELFF. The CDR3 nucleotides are TGCGCCAGCAGCCAAGATAGGGGCGGGGAGCTGTTTTTT.

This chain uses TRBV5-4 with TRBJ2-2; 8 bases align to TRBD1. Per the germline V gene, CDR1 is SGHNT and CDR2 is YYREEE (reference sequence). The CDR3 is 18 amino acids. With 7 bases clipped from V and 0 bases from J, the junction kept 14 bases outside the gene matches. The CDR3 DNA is TGTGCCAGCGGATCCGACAGGACAGGGCGAGCGAACACCGGGGAGCTGTTTTTT. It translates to CASGSDRTGRANTGELFF.

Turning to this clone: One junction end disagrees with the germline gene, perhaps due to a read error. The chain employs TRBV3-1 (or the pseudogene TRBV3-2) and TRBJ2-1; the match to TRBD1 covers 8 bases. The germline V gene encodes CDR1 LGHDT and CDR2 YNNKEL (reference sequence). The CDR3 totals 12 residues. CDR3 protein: CASSQLDRVWVF. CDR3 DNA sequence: TGTGCCAGCAGCCAGTTGGACAGGGTATGGGTCTTC.

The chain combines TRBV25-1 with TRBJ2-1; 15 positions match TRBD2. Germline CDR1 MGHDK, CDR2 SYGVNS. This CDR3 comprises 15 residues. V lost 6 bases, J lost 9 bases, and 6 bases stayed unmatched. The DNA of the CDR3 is TGTGCCAGCAGCCTTGGGGGACTAGCGGGAGGTGAGCAGTTCTTC. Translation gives CASSLGGLAGGEQFF.

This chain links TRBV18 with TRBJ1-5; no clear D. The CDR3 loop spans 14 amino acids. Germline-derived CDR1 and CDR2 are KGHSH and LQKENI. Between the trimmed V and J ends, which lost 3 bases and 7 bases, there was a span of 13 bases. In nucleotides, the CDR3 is TGTGCCAGCTCACCCAGCCCGTCAGGCCAGCCCCAGCATTTT. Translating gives CASSPSPSGQPQHF.

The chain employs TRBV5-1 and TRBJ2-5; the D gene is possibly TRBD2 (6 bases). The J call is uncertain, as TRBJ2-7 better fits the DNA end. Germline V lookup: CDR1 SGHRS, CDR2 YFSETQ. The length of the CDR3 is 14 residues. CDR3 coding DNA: TGCGCCAGCAGCGGGGTAGCGGCTTCCTACGAGCAGTACTTC. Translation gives CASSGVAASYEQYF.

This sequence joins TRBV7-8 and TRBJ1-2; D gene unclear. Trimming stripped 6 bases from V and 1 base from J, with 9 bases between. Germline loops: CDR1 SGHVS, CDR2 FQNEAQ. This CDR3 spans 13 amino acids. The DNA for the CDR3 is TGTGCCAGCAGTGGAGGGTATAACTATGGCTACACCTTC. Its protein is CASSGGYNYGYTF.

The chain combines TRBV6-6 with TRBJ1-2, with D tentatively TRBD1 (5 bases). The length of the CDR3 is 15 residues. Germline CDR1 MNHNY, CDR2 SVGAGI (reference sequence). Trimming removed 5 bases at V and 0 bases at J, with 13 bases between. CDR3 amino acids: CASSPTGTPNYGYTF. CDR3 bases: TGTGCCAGCAGTCCTACCGGGACTCCTAACTATGGCTACACCTTC.

This CDR3 is CASGGGVETQYF. In DNA form, the CDR3 reads TGCGCCAGCGGAGGAGGGGTTGAGACCCAGTACTTC. V and J are TRBV5-1 and TRBJ2-5; D is perhaps TRBD2 (6 bases). The CDR3 consists of 12 residues. Germline V gene data show CDR1 as SGHRS and CDR2 as YFSETQ. V lost 7 bases and J lost 5, with 12 bases in between.